The rows below give T cell receptor beta chains drawn from one sample of a study of circulating and synovial CD4+ cells in juvenile arthritis. Sequencing used immunoSEQ multiplex PCR; TCRdb keeps in-frame clones, though not all of them. The table has some 30,000 clones, 85% to 95% seen once. Specimen: CD4+ T cells from blood. The receptors originated from a human donor with juvenile idiopathic arthritis. Each CDR3 is given with its conserved first and last residue. The D gene is left open where the match is weak. Some rows mark clone size as missing; the rest say once, few, many or name a class of expanded clone.

clone size	D gene	V gene	J gene	CDR3 protein	CDR3 DNA
NA	TRBD2	TRBV5-4	TRBJ2-3	CASSLLAGGTDTQYF	TGTGCCAGCAGCTTGTTAGCGGGAGGTACAGATACGCAGTATTTT
NA	NA	TRBV6-5	TRBJ2-5	CATSRGTARRETQYF	TGTGCCACTTCACGCGGGACCGCGAGACGGGAGACCCAGTACTTC
NA	TRBD2	TRBV4-1	TRBJ2-3	CASTPTGGRTDTQYF	TGCGCCAGCACCCCTACTGGCGGGAGGACAGATACGCAGTATTTT
NA	NA	TRBV7-9	TRBJ2-5	CASSLARETQYF	TGTGCCAGCAGCTTAGCGAGGGAGACCCAGTACTTC
NA	NA	TRBV9	TRBJ1-1	CASSIQGNTEAFF	TGTGCCAGCAGCATACAGGGGAACACTGAAGCTTTCTTT
NA	TRBD2	TRBV12-5	TRBJ2-1	CASGLVRLAGVNEQFF	TGTGCTAGTGGTTTGGTACGACTAGCGGGGGTCAATGAGCAGTTCTTC
NA	TRBD1	TRBV27	TRBJ1-2	CASSSTGGYGYTF	TGTGCCAGCAGTTCTACAGGGGGTTATGGCTACACCTTC
NA	NA	TRBV28	TRBJ2-3	CASSSFRNTQYF	TGTGCCAGCAGTTCCTTCAGGAATACGCAGTATTTT
NA	NA	TRBV4-2	TRBJ2-7	CASSLGGPSVSYEQYF	TGTGCCAGCAGCCTCGGAGGGCCTAGCGTTTCCTACGAGCAGTACTTC
NA	TRBD1	TRBV5-1	TRBJ2-3	CASSLDRGTDTQYF	TGCGCCAGCAGCTTGGACAGGGGGACAGATACGCAGTATTTT
once	NA	TRBV29-1	TRBJ2-1	CSAPPTPGADEQFF	TGCAGCGCCCCACCCACCCCAGGGGCGGATGAGCAGTTCTTC
NA	TRBD2	TRBV30	TRBJ2-5	CAWQGLLETQYF	TGTGCCTGGCAGGGACTACTGGAGACCCAGTACTTC
NA	TRBD2	TRBV7-2	TRBJ2-3	CARRGGLAGDSTDTQYF	TGTGCCAGAAGGGGGGGACTAGCGGGTGACTCCACAGATACGCAGTATTTT
once	TRBD2	TRBV7-3	TRBJ2-7	CASSPTSGTYEQYF	TGTGCCAGCAGCCCAACTAGCGGAACCTACGAGCAGTACTTC
NA	NA	TRBV10-1	TRBJ2-7	CASSDQGGEQYF	TGCGCCAGCAGTGACCAGGGGGGTGAGCAGTACTTC
NA	TRBD2	TRBV5-4	TRBJ2-3	CASSFRAGGTDTQYF	TGTGCCAGCAGCTTTAGAGCGGGGGGCACAGATACGCAGTATTTT
NA	NA	TRBV5-4	TRBJ2-5	CASSLANGGAGEEETQYF	TGTGCCAGCAGCTTGGCCAATGGGGGGGCGGGAGAGGAAGAGACCCAGTACTTC
NA	TRBD1	TRBV19	TRBJ1-4	CASSTTGGASEKLFF	TGTGCCAGTAGTACGACAGGGGGAGCCAGCGAAAAACTGTTTTTT
once	NA	TRBV4-1	TRBJ1-2	CASSQERRAGNYGYTF	TGCGCCAGCAGCCAAGAGCGGCGAGCCGGGAACTATGGCTACACCTTC
NA	NA	TRBV10-3	TRBJ2-1	CAISESSVPYNEQFF	TGTGCCATCAGTGAGTCTAGCGTCCCCTACAATGAGCAGTTCTTC
NA	TRBD1	TRBV5-1	TRBJ2-5	CASSFDRGPETQYF	TGCGCCAGCAGCTTTGACAGGGGGCCTGAGACCCAGTACTTC
NA	TRBD1	TRBV19	TRBJ2-7	CASSRWTGNSYEQYF	TGTGCCAGTAGTAGATGGACAGGGAACTCCTACGAGCAGTACTTC
NA	TRBD2	TRBV19	TRBJ2-7	CASSTQKGTSGHISYEQYF	TGTGCCAGTAGTACCCAGAAGGGGACTAGCGGACATATCTCCTACGAGCAGTACTTC
NA	TRBD2	TRBV5-6	TRBJ2-3	CASSFLGLAGGTDTQYF	TGTGCCAGCAGCTTCCTAGGACTAGCGGGCGGCACAGATACGCAGTATTTT
NA	NA	TRBV19	TRBJ1-2	CASSIRTSGQTNYGYTF	TGTGCCAGTAGTATAAGGACCTCCGGACAGACTAACTATGGCTACACCTTC
NA	NA	TRBV6-1	TRBJ2-1	CASSETSAEGYNEQFF	TGTGCCAGCAGTGAAACTAGTGCCGAGGGTTACAATGAGCAGTTCTTC
once	NA	TRBV5-1	TRBJ2-1	CASSLWASANNEQFF	TGCGCCAGCAGCTTGTGGGCTAGCGCGAACAATGAGCAGTTCTTC
NA	NA	TRBV5-1	TRBJ2-7	CASSLAGQEYYEQYF	TGCGCCAGCAGCTTGGCCGGACAAGAATACTACGAGCAGTACTTC
NA	NA	TRBV2	TRBJ2-7	CASSEGASVLYEQYF	TGTGCCAGCAGTGAAGGGGCTTCGGTTTTGTACGAGCAGTACTTC
NA	NA	TRBV18	TRBJ1-5	CASSPTGGDQPQHF	TGTGCCAGCTCACCAACCGGGGGGGATCAGCCCCAGCATTTT
NA	NA	TRBV27	TRBJ2-3	CASSLIGVGTDTQYF	TGTGCCAGCAGTTTGATAGGGGTGGGCACAGATACGCAGTATTTT
NA	NA	TRBV5-5	TRBJ1-1	CASSLRVNTEAFF	TGTGCCAGCAGCTTGCGGGTGAACACTGAAGCTTTCTTT
NA	NA	TRBV10-3	TRBJ1-2	CAISGQLGEVGYTF	TGTGCCATCAGTGGGCAGTTGGGTGAGGTCGGCTACACCTTC
NA	NA	TRBV21-1	TRBJ1-2	CASSTTGDTNYGYTF	TGTGCCAGCAGCACTACAGGGGACACTAACTATGGCTACACCTTC
NA	TRBD2	TRBV11-2	TRBJ2-3	CASSLERGSTDTQYF	TGTGCCAGCAGCCTTGAGCGGGGGAGCACAGATACGCAGTATTTT
NA	TRBD1	TRBV7-9	TRBJ2-7	CASSRTGDYEQYF	TGTGCCAGCAGTAGGACAGGGGACTACGAGCAGTACTTC
once	NA	TRBV4-2	TRBJ1-2	CASTRPGQMDGYTF	TGTGCCAGCACCCGGCCGGGACAAATGGATGGCTACACCTTC
NA	TRBD2	TRBV5-5	TRBJ2-7	CASSLGLAGVLSYEQYF	TGTGCCAGCAGCTTGGGACTAGCGGGAGTCTTATCCTACGAGCAGTACTTC
NA	NA	TRBV1	TRBJ2-5	CTSSPELAGGLQETQYF	TGCACCAGCAGCCCAGAACTAGCGGGAGGCCTCCAAGAGACCCAGTACTTC
once	TRBD1	TRBV18	TRBJ2-7	CASSPPGTGSFSYEQYF	TGTGCCAGCTCACCACCCGGGACAGGGTCCTTCTCCTACGAGCAGTACTTC
NA	TRBD1	TRBV2	TRBJ1-5	CASSPGQAQNQPQHF	TGTGCCAGCAGCCCGGGACAGGCTCAAAATCAGCCCCAGCATTTT
NA	TRBD1	TRBV18	TRBJ1-2	CASSPDRGWVNGYTF	TGTGCCAGCTCACCCGACAGGGGCTGGGTCAATGGCTACACCTTC
NA	NA	TRBV19	TRBJ2-7	CASSLPGYTYEQYF	TGTGCCAGTAGTCTACCAGGATATACCTACGAGCAGTACTTC
NA	NA	TRBV30	TRBJ2-3	CAWAPSGRTDTQYF	TGTGCCTGGGCCCCAAGCGGGCGCACAGATACGCAGTATTTT
once	TRBD2	TRBV10-2	TRBJ2-7	CASSDPSGIYEQYF	TGCGCCAGCAGTGATCCCAGCGGGATTTACGAGCAGTACTTC
NA	TRBD2	TRBV7-3	TRBJ2-1	CASSLTWPSGPDYNEQFF	TGTGCCAGCAGCTTAACGTGGCCTAGCGGGCCCGACTACAATGAGCAGTTCTTC
NA	TRBD1	TRBV19	TRBJ2-7	CASSSDRGLEQYF	TGTGCCAGTAGCAGCGACAGGGGATTGGAGCAGTACTTC
NA	TRBD1	TRBV27	TRBJ1-2	CASRQGARGYTF	TGTGCCAGCCGACAGGGGGCACGGGGCTACACCTTC
NA	NA	TRBV27	TRBJ2-7	CASSLRAGRTGEQYF	TGTGCCAGCAGTTTAAGGGCGGGGCGGACGGGAGAGCAGTACTTC
NA	TRBD1	TRBV6-1	TRBJ1-1	CASLPGTVGNTEAFF	TGTGCCAGCCTCCCCGGGACAGTCGGGAACACTGAAGCTTTCTTT
NA	NA	TRBV7-9	TRBJ2-1	CASSLDAGYNEQFF	TGTGCCAGCAGCTTAGATGCGGGGTACAATGAGCAGTTCTTC
NA	TRBD1	TRBV5-1	TRBJ2-7	CASSSTIRGLAAYEQYF	TGCGCCAGCAGCTCGACCATAAGGGGGCTTGCAGCCTACGAGCAGTACTTC